What follows are 32 T cell receptor beta chains derived from one specimen sequenced in a study of shared clonotypes between healthy human individuals. Repertoires were generated with immunoSEQ multiplex PCR, while TCRdb's copy carries only in-frame clones and drops some. The sample includes millions of clones, around 90% of them seen just once. Material for sequencing was naive CD4+ T cells sorted from blood. As for subset: CD45RA+ positively selected. The receptors shown here come from a man aged 18 to 29 in good health.

The rearrangement links TRBV10-3 to TRBJ1-4, with D perhaps TRBD1 (6 bases). Germline V gene data show CDR1 as ENHRY and CDR2 as SYGVKD. The CDR3 is 15 amino acids. The V end lost 5 bases, the J end lost 2 bases, and 12 bases lay between the germline ends. CDR3 sequence: CAISSGARTNEKLFF. As DNA, the CDR3 is TGTGCCATCAGTTCAGGGGCGCGGACTAATGAAAAACTGTTTTTT.

This clone was counted once. The gene calls are TRBV9 and TRBJ2-1; 7 bases map to TRBD1. CDR1 and CDR2 from the germline V gene are SGDLS and YYNGEE. This CDR3 contains 14 residues. J was trimmed by 10 bases and V by 0 bases; bases with no gene match: 7. DNA for the CDR3: TGTGCCAGCAGCGTAGCGGGGACAGCCGGGGAGCAGTTCTTC. Translating it yields CASSVAGTAGEQFF.

V gene TRBV5-4 combines with J gene TRBJ1-6; perhaps TRBD1 as D (5 bases). There are 16 residues in the CDR3. Trimming removed 1 base from V and 7 bases from J, with 15 bases in between. The germline CDR1 and CDR2 sequences are SGHNT and YYREEE (reference sequence). The CDR3 coding sequence is TGTGCCAGCAGCTTGAGGGACCCATTAGGCAATTCACCCCTCCACTTT. Its protein product is CASSLRDPLGNSPLHF.

The chain uses TRBV9 and TRBJ1-2; D perhaps matches TRBD1 (5 bases). This CDR3 contains 13 residues. Germline assignment: CDR1 SGDLS and CDR2 YYNGEE. V was shortened by 0 bases and J by 8 bases, with 11 bases between the two germline ends. DNA of the CDR3: TGTGCCAGCAGCGTAGGAGGGGCACGGGGCTACACCTTC. Translated, it gives CASSVGGARGYTF.

This rearrangement joins TRBV19 to TRBJ2-2, with 7 nucleotides matching TRBD2. Per germline, CDR1 LNHDA and CDR2 SQIVND (reference sequence). The trim removed 1 base at V and 4 bases at J, leaving 3 bases unmatched. The CDR3 consists of 15 residues. The CDR3: CASSIAGRVTGELFF. In DNA, the CDR3 is TGTGCCAGTAGTATAGCGGGGAGGGTCACCGGGGAGCTGTTTTTT. The variable domain in full, with the rest retrieved from reference TRBV19 and TRBJ2-2, is DGGITQSPKYLFRKEGQNVTLSCEQNLNHDAMYWYRQDPGQGLRLIYYSQIVNDFQKGDIAEGYSVSREKKESFPLTVTSAQKNPTAFYLCASSIAGRVTGELFFGEGSRLTVL.

This chain connects TRBV10-3 to TRBJ2-3; the D is unclear. Trimming stripped 4 bases from V and 0 bases from J, with 11 bases between. Germline CDR1 and CDR2: ENHRY and SYGVKD. The CDR3 runs 15 residues. The CDR3 nucleotides are TGTGCCATCAGTGGGCCCCCGGCTAGCACAGATACGCAGTATTTT. Its protein product is CAISGPPASTDTQYF.

Notes on this clone: One end of the junction fails to match germline, which may point to a read error. The chain employs TRBV7-7 and TRBJ2-1; D may be TRBD1 or TRBD2 (5 bases each). CDR1 and CDR2 (germline): SSHAT, FNYEAQ (reference sequence). The CDR3 spans 14 residues. The CDR3 protein is CASSHDATFGDLFF. CDR3 coding DNA: TGTGCTAGCAGCCACGACGCGACCTTTGGGGACCTATTCTTC.

Notes on this clone: The same CDR3 also results from other DNA sequences found in this sample. The genes are TRBV5-6 and TRBJ1-6, with 11 bases aligning to TRBD1. Germline assignment: CDR1 SGHDT and CDR2 YYEEEE. This CDR3 comprises 15 residues. After removal of 3 bases from V and 7 bases from J, the junction contained 3 bases not matched to a gene. DNA for the CDR3: TGTGCCAGCAGCTCCGGGACAGGGGGGAATTCACCCCTCCACTTT. This codes for CASSSGTGGNSPLHF. The entire variable domain, with the rest obtained from reference TRBV5-6 and TRBJ1-6, is as follows: DAGVTQSPTHLIKTRGQQVTLRCSPKSGHDTVSWYQQALGQGPQFIFQYYEEEERQRGNFPDRFSGHQFPNYSSELNVNALLLGDSALYLCASSSGTGGNSPLHFGNGTRLTVT.

V and J are TRBV6-4 and TRBJ2-1; D gene uncertain. CDR1 and CDR2 (germline): MRHNA, SNTAGT. The length of the CDR3 is 16 residues. The V end lost 3 bases, the J end lost 1 base, and 13 bases lay between the germline ends. CDR3 sequence reads: CASSEKATLSYNEQFF. The CDR3 DNA sequence: TGTGCCAGCAGTGAAAAGGCTACCCTTTCCTACAATGAGCAGTTCTTC.

Of note for this clone: A read error may produce the germline difference seen at one junction end. This sequence joins TRBV7-7 and TRBJ2-1, with TRBD2 identical over 11 bases. The CDR3 consists of 18 residues. CDR1 SSHAT and CDR2 FNYEAQ come from the germline V gene (reference sequence). The CDR3 region has the DNA TGTGCTAGCAGCTTAGGTGTTAGCGGGGGGGCCCCCTACAATGAGCAGTTCTTC. Amino acid sequence: CASSLGVSGGAPYNEQFF.

CDR3 loop: CASSLLSNQPQHF. The CDR3 coding sequence is TGTGCCAGCAGCTTACTTAGCAATCAGCCCCAGCATTTT. The chain recombines TRBV7-9 with TRBJ1-5; D uncertain. This CDR3 is built from 13 residues. Germline V gene sequence: CDR1 SEHNR, CDR2 FQNEAQ (reference sequence). V was trimmed by 2 bases and J by 0 bases, leaving 2 bases between them.

The CDR3 DNA is TGTGCCTGGAGTGTACAGGGAGGCTCCTACGAGCAGTACTTC. This gives the protein CAWSVQGGSYEQYF. The rearrangement links TRBV30 to TRBJ2-5; D tentatively fits TRBD1 or TRBD2 (6 bases each). The J call may be incorrect, as the DNA end agrees better with TRBJ2-7. Germline values: CDR1 GTSNPN, CDR2 SVGIG (reference sequence). CDR3 length: 14 amino acids.

V usage is TRBV2 and J usage is TRBJ2-1; no clear D gene. The length of the CDR3 is 11 residues. Between the trimmed V and J ends, which lost 8 bases and 9 bases, there was a span of 11 bases. Germline CDR1 SNHLY, CDR2 FYNNEI. The CDR3 bases are TGTGCCAGCCGGCTCGTGGTTGAGCAGTTCTTC. It encodes CASRLVVEQFF.

The V call is TRBV7-2, the J call TRBJ2-5; tentatively, D is TRBD2 (5 bases). The germline V gene encodes CDR1 SGHTA and CDR2 FQGNSA. V lost 1 base to trimming and J lost 6 bases, with 9 bases between them. The CDR3 has 13 amino acids. The CDR3 sequence: CASSLGGEKTQYF. CDR3 DNA sequence: TGTGCCAGCAGCTTAGGGGGAGAGAAGACCCAGTACTTC.

This clone was seen more than once but under ten times. The V call is TRBV6-5, the J call TRBJ2-2; 10 nucleotides line up with TRBD1. The germline CDR1 and CDR2 sequences are MNHEY and SVGAGI. This CDR3 is built from 14 residues. After removal of 5 bases from V and 7 bases from J, the junction contained 4 bases not matched to a gene. The CDR3 sequence is CASSPTGGFGELFF. DNA of the CDR3: TGTGCCAGCAGTCCGACAGGGGGCTTCGGGGAGCTGTTTTTT.

The chain joins TRBV6-1 to TRBJ1-5, with a weak D call TRBD1 (6 bases). Trimming pared 8 bases from V and 5 bases from J, leaving 16 bases between. Germline CDR1 is MNHNS and CDR2 is SASEGT. This CDR3 spans 14 amino acids. Written as DNA, the CDR3 is TGTGCCAGCCGACTCGCGGGACAACATCAGCCCCAGCATTTT. Protein product: CASRLAGQHQPQHF.

A remark on this clone: Other DNA sequences from this sample encode an identical CDR3 as well. CDR3 sequence: CASSPLGQGAGTEAFF. DNA for the CDR3: TGTGCCAGCTCACCGCTAGGACAGGGGGCTGGCACTGAAGCTTTCTTT. The chain has TRBV18 and TRBJ1-1, with 11 nucleotides matching TRBD1. The V gene end was trimmed by 3 bases and the J gene end by 4 bases; junction bases not matched to a gene: 7. CDR1 and CDR2 from the germline V gene are KGHSH and LQKENI. The CDR3 loop spans 16 amino acids.

A single count supports this clone. This chain joins TRBV28 and TRBJ1-2; 7 bases fit TRBD1. Germline values: CDR1 MDHEN, CDR2 SYDVKM. V shed 8 bases, J shed 5 bases, and the junction held 11 bases outside the gene matches. This CDR3 is 14 amino acids long. CDR3 protein: CASGWTGTEYGYTF. The CDR3 DNA reads as TGTGCCAGCGGTTGGACCGGGACAGAGTATGGCTACACCTTC.

This clone was seen once. The chain employs TRBV11-2 and TRBJ2-2; 7 bases are a match to TRBD1. Germline V CDR1 and CDR2: SGHAT, FQNNGV. This CDR3 is 15 amino acids long. V trimming: 6 bases; J trimming: 2 bases; junction bases outside the gene matches: 6. CDR3 nucleotides: TGTGCCAGCAGTTCCCGACAGGGCAACACCGGGGAGCTGTTTTTT. Protein sequence: CASSSRQGNTGELFF.

This chain joins TRBV7-2 and TRBJ2-1; 13 bases agree with TRBD2. The germline gives CDR1 SGHTA, CDR2 FQGNSA. The CDR3 is made up of 16 amino acids. V was clipped by 0 bases and J by 10 bases; unmatched bases: 6. The CDR3 spells CASSLALLAGGQEQFF. CDR3 in DNA: TGTGCCAGCAGCTTAGCCCTACTAGCGGGAGGGCAAGAGCAGTTCTTC.

The chain employs TRBV2 and TRBJ1-1; 9 nucleotides line up with TRBD1. V gave up 5 bases and J gave up 4 bases; unmatched junction bases: 5. This CDR3 contains 14 residues. The germline V gene has CDR1 SNHLY and CDR2 FYNNEI. CDR3 sequence reads: CASSPSTGGTEAFF. CDR3 DNA sequence: TGTGCCAGCAGTCCGTCGACAGGGGGCACTGAAGCTTTCTTT.

CDR3 coding DNA: TGCGCCCGGTATATTGAGCGGGAGATGGGTAGTTGCCAAGAGACCCAGTACTTC. Its protein product is CARYIEREMGSCQETQYF. This chain joins TRBV10-1 and TRBJ2-5, with TRBD2 matching over 8 bases. Germline-derived CDR1 and CDR2 are WNHNN and SYGVQD (reference sequence). The CDR3 is 18 residues long. V lost 11 bases to trimming and J lost 1 base; unmatched junction nucleotides: 21.

V usage is TRBV6-5 and J usage is TRBJ2-7, with a weak D call TRBD2 (5 bases). The CDR3 contains 14 residues. With 2 bases removed from V and 3 bases from J, the gap between germline ends came to 11 bases. Germline V gene lookup returns CDR1 MNHEY and CDR2 SVGAGI. CDR3 loop: CASSYMIRGYEQYF. CDR3 nucleotides: TGTGCCAGCAGTTACATGATCCGGGGCTACGAGCAGTACTTC.

V and J are TRBV4-1 and TRBJ1-5; the match to TRBD1 covers 7 bases. The CDR3 sequence is 19 residues long. V shed 2 bases, J shed 2 bases, and the junction held 15 bases outside the gene matches. CDR1 is MGHRA, CDR2 YSYEKL, per germline. CDR3 nucleotide sequence: TGCGCCAGCAGCCAACCCCACCCGACAGGGAGTGAGGGCAATCAGCCCCAGCATTTT. Amino acids: CASSQPHPTGSEGNQPQHF.

The chain combines TRBV11-2 with TRBJ1-3; 8 nucleotides align to TRBD1. Germline-derived CDR1 and CDR2 are SGHAT and FQNNGV. This CDR3 comprises 16 residues. V gave up 5 bases and J gave up 0 bases; unmatched junction bases: 6. The CDR3 sequence: CASSPGQVSSGNTIYF. The CDR3 nucleotides are TGTGCCAGCAGCCCGGGACAGGTTAGCTCTGGAAACACCATATATTTT.

This rearrangement joins TRBV4-1 to TRBJ2-6, with D perhaps TRBD2 (5 bases). Trimming took 0 bases from V and 3 from J, leaving 9 bases between them. Germline V gene data show CDR1 as MGHRA and CDR2 as YSYEKL. The CDR3 is made up of 16 amino acids. The CDR3 is CASSQDGSGGANVLTF. For the CDR3, the DNA is TGCGCCAGCAGCCAAGATGGGAGTGGTGGGGCCAACGTCCTGACTTTC.

The rearrangement joins TRBV10-1 to TRBJ1-1; D not resolved. The CDR3 consists of 13 residues. Trimming left V 3 bases short and J 3 bases short, with 8 bases between. CDR1 is WNHNN and CDR2 is SYGVQD in the germline V gene (reference sequence). For the CDR3, the DNA is TGCGCCAGCAGTGACTGGGGTGACACTGAAGCTTTCTTT. It specifies CASSDWGDTEAFF.

V gene TRBV5-1 combines with J gene TRBJ2-3; 9 bases line up with TRBD2. Germline-derived CDR1 and CDR2 are SGHRS and YFSETQ. V was pared by 4 bases and J by 1 base, with 19 bases of the junction left unmatched. The CDR3 runs to 20 residues. The CDR3 sequence is CASSPPASSGSGGGTDTQYF. CDR3 DNA sequence: TGCGCCAGCAGCCCCCCCGCGAGTAGCGGGAGTGGGGGAGGCACAGATACGCAGTATTTT.

The chain recombines TRBV12-5 with TRBJ1-2; 9 bases agree with TRBD1. Germline CDR1 and CDR2: LGHNT and FRNRAP. CDR3 length: 13 amino acids. Germline trimming cut 6 bases from V and 5 bases from J; bases unmatched to any gene: 4. Here the CDR3 DNA reads TGTGCTAGTGGGACGGACAGGGGATATGGCTACACCTTC. As protein: CASGTDRGYGYTF.

The V call is TRBV15, the J call TRBJ2-2, with a possible D match to TRBD1 (6 bases). This CDR3 is built from 16 residues. V shed 1 base and J shed 3 bases, with 12 bases lying between them. Germline V gene data show CDR1 as LNHNV and CDR2 as YYDKDF (reference sequence). The CDR3 DNA is TGTGCCACCAGCAGAGTCTGGGGGCAGGACACCGGGGAGCTGTTTTTT. Residues: CATSRVWGQDTGELFF.

The chain links TRBV7-2 to TRBJ1-6; 8 bases match TRBD1. The CDR3 runs 16 residues. The J segment lost 3 bases and the V segment lost 7 bases, leaving 8 bases of the junction unmatched. Germline values: CDR1 SGHTA, CDR2 FQGNSA. The CDR3 sequence: CASTLTGVLYNSPLHF. Here the CDR3 DNA reads TGTGCCAGCACCCTGACAGGGGTTCTCTATAATTCACCCCTCCACTTT.

V and J are TRBV5-4 and TRBJ2-7; D remains ambiguous. The CDR3 length is 14 residues. Trimming stripped 2 bases from V and 0 bases from J, with 9 bases between. Germline values: CDR1 SGHNT, CDR2 YYREEE (reference sequence). CDR3 residues: CASSLGIASYEQYF. Here the CDR3 DNA reads TGTGCCAGCAGCTTAGGGATCGCCTCCTACGAGCAGTACTTC.